This passage covers 25 T cell receptor beta chains from one sample sequenced in a study of blood T cell repertoires in COVID-19. Profiling relied on immunoSEQ multiplex PCR, and the TCRdb table lists in-frame clones only, not all of them. The sample yields about 130,000 clones, 65% to 90% seen once. The sequenced sample was PBMCs or T cells enriched from blood (not recorded which). Receptors were obtained from a woman in her forties or fifties who had recovered from COVID-19.

This chain connects TRBV21-1 to TRBJ2-1; TRBD2, as called in the table, went unchecked against the DNA. TRBV21-1 is a pseudogene locus. The CDR3 runs 16 residues. The CDR3 nucleotides are TGTGCCAGCAGACGGACTAGCGGGGGGTGCTACAATGAGCAGTTCTTC. It yields the protein CASRRTSGGCYNEQFF.

The gene calls are TRBV7-2 and TRBJ1-5, with TRBD1 matching over 10 bases. CDR3 length equals 14 residues. J gave up 6 bases and V 5 bases, and 4 bases lay outside the gene matches. Per the germline V gene, CDR1 is SGHTA and CDR2 is FQGNSA. The chain's CDR3 is CASSPWTGGQPQHF. The CDR3 DNA is TGTGCCAGCAGCCCCTGGACAGGGGGTCAGCCCCAGCATTTT.

The rearrangement joins TRBV6-6 to TRBJ1-2; maybe TRBD1 (6 bases). This CDR3 has 14 residues. The germline V gene has CDR1 MNHNY and CDR2 SVGAGI (reference sequence). Trimming removed 4 bases from V and 3 bases from J, with 12 bases in between. The chain's CDR3 is CASSSGEGDYGYTF. The CDR3 DNA is TGTGCCAGCAGTTCCGGGGAGGGGGACTATGGCTACACCTTC.

The rearrangement uses TRBV6-5 and TRBJ2-7, with D possibly being TRBD1 (6 bases). Trimming removed 2 bases from V and 5 bases from J, with 10 bases in between. CDR1 and CDR2 (germline): MNHEY, SVGAGI. CDR3 length: 13 amino acids. The CDR3 region has the DNA TGTGCCAGCAGTTACATCCAGGGGCACGAGCAGTACTTC. As protein: CASSYIQGHEQYF.

This chain joins TRBV3-1 (or the pseudogene TRBV3-2) and TRBJ2-4, with D possibly TRBD1 on 5 matching bases. The CDR3 is made up of 14 amino acids. The germline V gene has CDR1 LGHDT and CDR2 YNNKEL (reference sequence). The V end lost 3 bases, the J end lost 6 bases, and 12 bases lay between the germline ends. For the CDR3, the DNA is TGTGCCAGCAGCCATAGTCTGGGGCTAAACATTCAGTACTTC. Its translation is CASSHSLGLNIQYF.

The rearrangement links TRBV2 to TRBJ2-7, with TRBD1 matching 10 bases. The CDR3 extends over 13 amino acids. The trim removed 10 bases at V and 6 bases at J, leaving 9 bases unmatched. The V gene's germline CDR1 is SNHLY and CDR2 FYNNEI. Here the CDR3 reads CANGGQGVSEQYF. CDR3 nucleotides: TGTGCCAATGGTGGACAGGGGGTCTCCGAGCAGTACTTC.

The rearrangement links TRBV6-5 to TRBJ2-5; 8 bases line up with TRBD2. Per germline, CDR1 MNHEY and CDR2 SVGAGI. The junction had 9 bases not matched to a gene; V was cut back by 7 bases and J by 2 bases. This CDR3 is 15 amino acids long. The CDR3 loop reads CASIRNSGAQETQYF. Here the CDR3 DNA reads TGTGCCAGCATTCGGAATAGCGGGGCACAAGAGACCCAGTACTTC.

The genes are TRBV5-4 and TRBJ2-3; perhaps TRBD1 as D (6 bases). Germline CDR1 reads SGHNT; CDR2 reads YYREEE (reference sequence). With 2 bases removed from V and 2 bases from J, the gap between germline ends came to 15 bases. The CDR3 has 16 amino acids. CDR3 region: CASSFSAGQLTDTQYF. In DNA, the CDR3 is TGTGCCAGCAGCTTTTCGGCCGGACAGCTCACAGATACGCAGTATTTT.

The chain uses TRBV6-5 and TRBJ2-5, with D perhaps TRBD2 (6 bases). Germline V lookup: CDR1 MNHEY, CDR2 SVGAGI. Trimming removed 2 bases at V and 5 bases at J, with 12 bases between. CDR3 length: 14 residues. CDR3 residues: CASSYPGRGETQYF. CDR3 in DNA: TGTGCCAGCAGTTACCCGGGTCGGGGGGAGACCCAGTACTTC.

The gene calls are TRBV7-9 and TRBJ2-7, with D possibly TRBD2 on 5 matching bases. This CDR3 has 15 residues. Trimming removed 6 bases from V and 2 bases from J, with 17 bases in between. Germline CDR1 is SEHNR and CDR2 is FQNEAQ (reference sequence). The CDR3 sequence: CASSTGIGVTYEQYF. In nucleotides, the CDR3 is TGTGCCAGCAGTACCGGGATCGGGGTGACCTACGAGCAGTACTTC.

The chain employs TRBV27 and TRBJ2-5, with TRBD1 matching over 7 bases. The CDR3 consists of 14 residues. V gave up 5 bases and J gave up 5 bases; unmatched junction bases: 8. Germline V CDR1 and CDR2: MNHEY, SMNVEV (reference sequence). CDR3 protein: CASSRARGRETQYF. The CDR3 bases are TGTGCCAGCAGTAGAGCTAGGGGGCGGGAGACCCAGTACTTC.

This clone is a singleton in its sample. The V and J genes are TRBV11-2 and TRBJ2-2, with 8 bases identical to TRBD2. The CDR3 consists of 16 residues. The germline gives CDR1 SGHAT, CDR2 FQNNGV. Unmatched junction bases numbered 9, after V lost 5 bases and J lost 4 bases. Here the CDR3 DNA reads TGTGCCAGCAGCCCCCACCCGGGGGGGGGCACCGGGGAGCTGTTTTTT. Its translation: CASSPHPGGGTGELFF.

The chain is built from TRBV19 and TRBJ2-7; 8 bases are a match to TRBD2. The trim removed 5 bases at V and 3 bases at J, leaving 6 bases unmatched. There are 14 residues in the CDR3. Per the germline V gene, CDR1 is LNHDA and CDR2 is SQIVND (reference sequence). This CDR3 is CASSPGGANYEQYF. CDR3 sequence (DNA): TGTGCCAGTAGTCCCGGGGGGGCCAACTACGAGCAGTACTTC.

The chain carries TRBV10-3 and TRBJ2-3, with D possibly TRBD1 on 6 matching bases. The germline CDR1 and CDR2 sequences are ENHRY and SYGVKD. The CDR3 totals 15 residues. The V and J ends lost 3 bases and 1 base respectively, with 11 bases between them. The CDR3 loop reads CAISDSKGGTDTQYF. CDR3 DNA: TGTGCCATCAGTGACAGTAAGGGGGGCACAGATACGCAGTATTTT.

V and J are TRBV7-2 and TRBJ1-5; TRBD1 matches at 10 bases. The CDR3 runs 15 residues. V was clipped by 6 bases and J by 6 bases; unmatched bases: 8. The germline V gene encodes CDR1 SGHTA and CDR2 FQGNSA. The CDR3 here is CASSFGQGVAQPQHF. The CDR3 DNA follows: TGTGCCAGCAGTTTCGGACAGGGGGTAGCTCAGCCCCAGCATTTT.

This clone was picked up a small number of times. The chain combines TRBV5-1 with TRBJ2-2; D is unclear. Germline V gene lookup returns CDR1 SGHRS and CDR2 YFSETQ. V shed 0 bases and J shed 1 base, with 4 bases lying between them. This CDR3 region has 14 residues. DNA for the CDR3: TGCGCCAGCAGCTTGGGAGAGAACACCGGGGAGCTGTTTTTT. Translation gives CASSLGENTGELFF.

The genes are TRBV11-2 and TRBJ2-1; 9 bases match TRBD2. This CDR3 is 19 amino acids long. Trimming at V came to 0 bases and at J to 7 bases, leaving 16 bases not matched to a gene. Germline V gene data show CDR1 as SGHAT and CDR2 as FQNNGV. The DNA for the CDR3 is TGTGCCAGCAGCTTAGAATTTAGTTCGCGGGGGGGCGGTGAAAATGAGCAGTTCTTC. This gives the protein CASSLEFSSRGGGENEQFF.

The J gene is TRBJ2-2, the V gene TRBV7-8, with D maybe TRBD1 (6 bases). The CDR3 loop spans 14 amino acids. Germline-derived CDR1 and CDR2 are SGHVS and FQNEAQ. Trimming stripped 5 bases from V and 2 bases from J, with 9 bases between. The CDR3 loop is CASSTDRNTGELFF. The CDR3 bases are TGTGCCAGCAGCACGGACAGAAACACCGGGGAGCTGTTTTTT.

The V call is TRBV7-2, the J call TRBJ2-6; 7 bases are shared with TRBD1. The length of the CDR3 is 16 residues. The germline CDR1 and CDR2 sequences are SGHTA and FQGNSA. Trimming cost V 2 bases and J 0 bases; bases outside gene matches: 1. The CDR3 sequence: CASSLWTGSGANVLTF. In nucleotides, the CDR3 is TGTGCCAGCAGCTTATGGACAGGCTCTGGGGCCAACGTCCTGACTTTC.

The V and J genes are TRBV12-5 and TRBJ1-1, with D perhaps TRBD1 (6 bases). The V gene's germline CDR1 is LGHNT and CDR2 FRNRAP. Trimming stripped 9 bases from V and 2 bases from J, with 10 bases between. The CDR3 is 12 amino acids. As DNA, the CDR3 is TGTGCTAGGGTAGGGGGAAACACTGAAGCTTTCTTT. Amino acid sequence: CARVGGNTEAFF.

DNA of the CDR3: TGTGCCATCAGGGAGGGAAGTCCGGGTTCACCCCTCCACTTT. Amino acid sequence: CAIREGSPGSPLHF. The rearrangement links TRBV10-3 to TRBJ1-6; no firm D call. V lost 6 bases and J lost 9, with 15 bases in between. Per germline, CDR1 ENHRY and CDR2 SYGVKD. The CDR3 contains 14 residues.

This clone was counted a few times. The chain is built from TRBV5-1 and TRBJ1-2; 10 nucleotides align to TRBD1. Looked up from germline, CDR1 is SGHRS and CDR2 is YFSETQ. This CDR3 has 16 residues. V lost 4 bases to trimming and J lost 4 bases; unmatched junction nucleotides: 10. CDR3 amino acids: CASSLMTGGAFYGYTF. The CDR3 DNA reads TGCGCCAGCAGCCTAATGACAGGGGGCGCTTTCTATGGCTACACCTTC.

This chain uses TRBV7-2 with TRBJ2-7; D unresolved. Trimming stripped 4 bases from V and 4 bases from J, with 8 bases between. The CDR3 is 12 amino acids. CDR1 is SGHTA, CDR2 FQGNSA, per germline. CDR3 DNA: TGTGCCAGCAGCTCACAACAATACGAGCAGTACTTC. Its protein is CASSSQQYEQYF.

J is TRBJ2-1 and V is TRBV7-9; possibly TRBD2 for D (6 bases). CDR1 and CDR2 from the germline V gene are SEHNR and FQNEAQ (reference sequence). The V end lost 6 bases, the J end lost 2 bases, and 14 bases lay between the germline ends. The CDR3 sequence is 15 residues long. CDR3 coding DNA: TGTGCCAGCAGACTGGGGGGTAACACCTACAATGAGCAGTTCTTC. It translates to CASRLGGNTYNEQFF.

This clone was counted a few times. The chain couples TRBV4-1 to TRBJ2-2; tentative D call: TRBD1 (6 bases). CDR1 and CDR2 from the germline V gene are MGHRA and YSYEKL. The V end lost 0 bases, the J end lost 5 bases, and 10 bases lay between the germline ends. The CDR3 sequence is 15 residues long. CDR3: CASSQDRGRTGELFF. The CDR3 DNA sequence: TGCGCCAGCAGCCAAGACAGGGGAAGGACCGGGGAGCTGTTTTTT.